The clone carrying this T cell receptor beta chain was seen only once. Germline V gene sequence: CDR1 SQVTM, CDR2 ANQGSEA. This CDR3 region has 12 residues. The V and J ends lost 6 bases and 9 bases, in that order; junction bases with no gene match: 7. The data derive from a study of blood T cell repertoires in COVID-19. Study information: Sources were T cells, B-cell-depleted T cells, or PBMCs; the material itself was cDNA or gDNA.

How the authors handled the data: Amplified reference gene primers provided the basis for estimating nucleated cell counts. Method: immunoSEQ multiplex PCR; TCRdb's copy keeps in-frame clones and lacks some. V and J calls plus clone size are reproduced from that table; the DNA served to infer D and trimming. The data contain roughly 200,000 clones, around 83% of them singletons. The genes are TRBV29-1 and TRBJ2-7; 11 bases match TRBD2. The source is a man between 40 and 49 years old with active or convalescent COVID-19. What was sequenced was peripheral blood. The CDR3, as DNA: TGCAGCGTAGAGGGACTAGCGGATGTGCAGTACTTC. This encodes CSVEGLADVQYF.